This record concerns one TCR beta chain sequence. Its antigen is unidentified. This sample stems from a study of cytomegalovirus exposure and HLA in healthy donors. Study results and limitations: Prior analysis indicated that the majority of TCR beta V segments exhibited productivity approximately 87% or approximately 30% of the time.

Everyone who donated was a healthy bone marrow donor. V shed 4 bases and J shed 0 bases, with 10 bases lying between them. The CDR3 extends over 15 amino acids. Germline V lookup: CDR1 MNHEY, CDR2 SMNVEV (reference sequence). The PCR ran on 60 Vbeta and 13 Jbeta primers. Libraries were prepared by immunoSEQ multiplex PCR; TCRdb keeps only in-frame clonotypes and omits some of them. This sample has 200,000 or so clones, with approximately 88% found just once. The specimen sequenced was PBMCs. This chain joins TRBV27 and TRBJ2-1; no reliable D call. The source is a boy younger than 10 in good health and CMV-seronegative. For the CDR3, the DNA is TGTGCCAGCAGTTCTTGGGCCTCCTCCTACAATGAGCAGTTCTTC. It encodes CASSSWASSYNEQFF.